Below are 25 T cell receptor beta chains sequenced from a single sample in a study of cytomegalovirus exposure and HLA in healthy donors. Using immunoSEQ multiplex PCR, the repertoire was profiled, and TCRdb retains in-frame clones only, with some absent. The table has about 240,000 clones, 85% to 90% seen once. The sequencing sample was made of PBMCs. These receptors originate from a man aged 18-30 years in good health and CMV-seronegative.

The chain joins TRBV28 to TRBJ2-7, with 10 bases lining up with TRBD1. Germline values: CDR1 MDHEN, CDR2 SYDVKM. J lost 6 bases, V lost 8 bases, and 4 bases had no gene match. The CDR3 length is 12 residues. For the CDR3, the DNA is TGTGCCAGCGCAGACAGGGGGCTCGAGCAGTACTTC. This codes for CASADRGLEQYF.

The CDR3: CASSLAGTNEKLFF. CDR3 bases: TGCGCCAGCAGCTTGGCCGGAACTAATGAAAAACTGTTTTTT. The V and J genes are TRBV5-1 and TRBJ1-4; D remains unclear. The CDR3 spans 14 residues. Germline CDR1 and CDR2: SGHRS and YFSETQ. V lost 0 bases and J 1 base, leaving 4 bases between the germline ends.

V is TRBV19 and J is TRBJ1-2, with 8 bases fitting TRBD1. This CDR3 is built from 13 residues. Looked up from germline, CDR1 is LNHDA and CDR2 is SQIVND (reference sequence). The J segment lost 4 bases and the V segment lost 10 bases, leaving 8 bases of the junction unmatched. The CDR3 reads CATGQGVGYGYTF. CDR3 DNA: TGTGCCACCGGACAGGGCGTTGGCTATGGCTACACCTTC. Complete variable domain (other parts from reference TRBV19 and TRBJ1-2): DGGITQSPKYLFRKEGQNVTLSCEQNLNHDAMYWYRQDPGQGLRLIYYSQIVNDFQKGDIAEGYSVSREKKESFPLTVTSAQKNPTAFYLCATGQGVGYGYTFGSGTRLTVV.

The gene calls are TRBV25-1 and TRBJ1-1; D is ambiguous. The CDR3 totals 14 residues. V lost 2 bases, J lost 8 bases, and 15 bases lay in between. Looked up from germline, CDR1 is MGHDK and CDR2 is SYGVNS. This chain's CDR3 is CASSELGRADEAFF. CDR3 in DNA: TGTGCCAGCAGTGAACTGGGGAGAGCAGACGAAGCTTTCTTT.

On this clone: Other DNA variants within this sample encode the same CDR3. This chain uses TRBV7-2 with TRBJ2-1; D may be TRBD2 (5 bases). The CDR3 is made up of 16 amino acids. V was trimmed by 0 bases and J by 1 base, leaving 10 bases between them. CDR1 and CDR2 from the germline V gene are SGHTA and FQGNSA. CDR3 nucleotides: TGTGCCAGCAGCTTAGCCGGCGGGCCATCCTACAATGAGCAGTTCTTC. Protein sequence: CASSLAGGPSYNEQFF.

The chain couples TRBV4-3 to TRBJ1-3, with 9 positions matching TRBD1. V dropped 0 bases and J dropped 7; count of bases not matched to a gene: 7. This CDR3 has 16 residues. Germline V gene sequence: CDR1 LGHNA, CDR2 YSLEER. As DNA, the CDR3 is TGCGCCAGCAGCCAAGATATGGGACAGGGTGGGAACACCATATATTTT. It translates to CASSQDMGQGGNTIYF.

The rearrangement links TRBV30 to TRBJ2-1, with D possibly matching TRBD2 (7 bases). The CDR3 is made up of 14 amino acids. V lost 7 bases and J 2 bases, leaving 15 bases between the germline ends. CDR1 and CDR2 (germline): GTSNPN, SVGIG (reference sequence). The CDR3 loop is CASYREGAYNEQFF. CDR3 bases: TGTGCCTCCTACAGGGAGGGAGCCTACAATGAGCAGTTCTTC.

The gene calls are TRBV27 and TRBJ2-1, with 7 bases fitting TRBD2. The CDR3 covers 16 residues. J was trimmed by 10 bases and V by 6 bases; bases with no gene match: 18. Germline V gene lookup returns CDR1 MNHEY and CDR2 SMNVEV (reference sequence). The CDR3 here is CASRPSTVGGLSEQFF. DNA for the CDR3: TGTGCCAGCAGACCCTCGACTGTGGGGGGGTTATCCGAGCAGTTCTTC.

The chain has TRBV27 and TRBJ1-5; tentative D call: TRBD1 (5 bases). The germline gives CDR1 MNHEY, CDR2 SMNVEV (reference sequence). V lost 8 bases, J lost 7 bases, and 24 bases lay in between. The CDR3 consists of 16 residues. CDR3 coding DNA: TGTGCCAGCTCTCCTCAGGTCAGGGTTGGGTGGCAGCCCCAGCATTTT. It yields the protein CASSPQVRVGWQPQHF.

This clone was picked up one time. V usage is TRBV7-2 and J usage is TRBJ1-6; D remains ambiguous. Deletions cut 3 bases from V and 5 bases from J, with 14 bases between. The CDR3 spans 16 residues. The germline gives CDR1 SGHTA, CDR2 FQGNSA. CDR3 loop: CASSLSTVRNNSPLHF. The CDR3 coding sequence is TGTGCCAGCAGCTTGAGTACAGTAAGAAATAATTCACCCCTCCACTTT.

V is TRBV7-2 and J is TRBJ2-2; TRBD2 agrees at 14 bases. The CDR3 contains 18 residues. Germline assignment: CDR1 SGHTA and CDR2 FQGNSA. The V segment lost 1 base and the J segment 7 bases; nucleotides outside the gene matches: 8. CDR3 region: CASSLGLAGGPRGGELFF. The CDR3 region has the DNA TGTGCCAGCAGCTTAGGACTAGCGGGAGGGCCTAGGGGCGGGGAGCTGTTTTTT.

The V and J genes are TRBV4-1 and TRBJ1-2, with a tentative D call TRBD1 (5 bases). Germline V CDR1 and CDR2: MGHRA, YSYEKL. The CDR3 length is 15 residues. V was pared by 1 base and J by 4 bases, with 13 bases between. The CDR3 reads CASSQASWTTYGYTF. Here the CDR3 DNA reads TGCGCCAGCAGCCAAGCTTCCTGGACAACCTATGGCTACACCTTC.

CDR3: CASSLGQGVGDAFF. The CDR3 DNA follows: TGTGCCAGTAGTTTGGGACAGGGGGTGGGAGATGCTTTCTTT. This chain joins TRBV19 and TRBJ1-1; 11 nucleotides agree with TRBD1. The CDR3 has 14 amino acids. The ends lost 5 bases at V and 11 bases at J; junction bases unmatched: 10. Germline assignment: CDR1 LNHDA and CDR2 SQIVND (reference sequence).

The chain links TRBV28 to TRBJ1-2, with TRBD1 identical over 11 bases. The CDR3 runs 15 residues. The germline gives CDR1 MDHEN, CDR2 SYDVKM. V trimming: 5 bases; J trimming: 8 bases; junction bases outside the gene matches: 10. The CDR3 DNA reads TGTGCCAGCAGTCCCTTGGACAGGGGGCAGGACGGCTACACCTTC. Amino acids: CASSPLDRGQDGYTF.

The chain employs TRBV19 and TRBJ2-7; maybe TRBD2 (6 bases). There are 15 residues in the CDR3. Trimming took 7 bases from V and 7 from J, leaving 23 bases between them. The V gene's germline CDR1 is LNHDA and CDR2 SQIVND (reference sequence). The CDR3: CASMKRGEAGGEQYF. CDR3 in DNA: TGTGCCAGTATGAAACGCGGGGAGGCGGGCGGTGAGCAGTACTTC.

V is TRBV28 and J is TRBJ1-4, with D maybe TRBD1 (5 bases). There are 12 residues in the CDR3. In germline, CDR1 is MDHEN, CDR2 SYDVKM. The V end lost 5 bases, the J end lost 8 bases, and 9 bases lay between the germline ends. CDR3 coding DNA: TGTGCCAGCAGTGTCTACAGGGAAAAACTGTTTTTT. Translated: CASSVYREKLFF.

V usage is TRBV25-1 and J usage is TRBJ2-1, with 9 bases fitting TRBD2. The CDR3 is made up of 14 amino acids. Trimming took 4 bases from V and 4 from J; bases not matched to a gene: 2. Germline V CDR1 and CDR2: MGHDK, SYGVNS. This CDR3 reads CASSGTSAYNEQFF. The DNA of the CDR3 is TGTGCCAGCAGTGGGACTAGCGCATACAATGAGCAGTTCTTC. The full variable domain, its missing parts supplied by reference TRBV25-1 and TRBJ2-1, is EADIYQTPRYLVIGTGKKITLECSQTMGHDKMYWYQQDPGMELHLIHYSYGVNSTEKGDLSSESTVSRIRTEHFPLTLESARPSHTSQYLCASSGTSAYNEQFFGPGTRLTVL.

The chain recombines TRBV7-9 with TRBJ2-7, with no clear D. The CDR3 contains 14 residues. The germline CDR1 and CDR2 sequences are SEHNR and FQNEAQ (reference sequence). Trimming took off 7 bases at V and 1 base at J, with 14 bases between the two ends. DNA of the CDR3: TGTGCCAGCACACCTGCCCCCAGTTCCTACGAGCAGTACTTC. Its protein is CASTPAPSSYEQYF.

This sequence joins TRBV6-5 and TRBJ2-2; the match to TRBD2 covers 7 bases. J lost 7 bases, V lost 6 bases, and 11 bases had no gene match. CDR1 is MNHEY, CDR2 SVGAGI, per germline. This CDR3 comprises 15 residues. The chain's CDR3 is CASSPSGTQGGELFF. In DNA, the CDR3 is TGTGCCAGCAGCCCCAGCGGGACCCAAGGCGGGGAGCTGTTTTTT.

The rearrangement uses TRBV30 and TRBJ2-3; D perhaps matches TRBD2 (5 bases). The CDR3 contains 15 residues. Germline V gene data show CDR1 as GTSNPN and CDR2 as SVGIG (reference sequence). V was cut by 4 bases and J by 1 base, with 15 bases left in between. The CDR3 sequence is CAWTRRRMGTDTQYF. CDR3 nucleotide sequence: TGTGCCTGGACTAGGAGGAGGATGGGCACAGATACGCAGTATTTT.

This clone was picked up many times. The chain combines TRBV28 with TRBJ1-1, with 8 positions matching TRBD1. V trimming: 3 bases; J trimming: 0 bases; junction bases outside the gene matches: 3. The germline V gene encodes CDR1 MDHEN and CDR2 SYDVKM. The length of the CDR3 is 15 residues. CDR3 in DNA: TGTGCCAGCAGTTTCCGGGGACAGGTGAACACTGAAGCTTTCTTT. Encoded protein: CASSFRGQVNTEAFF.

The chain recombines TRBV28 with TRBJ1-1, with 7 bases aligning to TRBD1. This CDR3 is 15 amino acids long. CDR1 is MDHEN, CDR2 SYDVKM, per germline. Trimming removed 6 bases from V and 5 bases from J; junction bases left unmatched: 12. The CDR3 protein is CASRYTGEVWTEAFF. The CDR3 nucleotides read TGTGCCAGCAGATACACAGGGGAGGTATGGACTGAAGCTTTCTTT. The full variable domain, rest sourced from reference TRBV28 and TRBJ1-1, is DVKVTQSSRYLVKRTGEKVFLECVQDMDHENMFWYRQDPGLGLRLIYFSYDVKMKEKGDIPEGYSVSREKKERFSLILESASTNQTSMYLCASRYTGEVWTEAFFGQGTRLTVV.

V is TRBV27 and J is TRBJ2-5, with 7 bases fitting TRBD1. The trim removed 3 bases at V and 2 bases at J, leaving 6 bases unmatched. Germline loops: CDR1 MNHEY, CDR2 SMNVEV (reference sequence). CDR3 size: 15 residues. The DNA for the CDR3 is TGTGCCAGCAGTTTGAGGGGGCGAGAACAAGAGACCCAGTACTTC. It is translated as CASSLRGREQETQYF.

This sequence joins TRBV5-1 and TRBJ2-1, with D perhaps TRBD2 (7 bases). Germline V CDR1 and CDR2: SGHRS, YFSETQ. Between the trimmed V and J ends, which lost 0 bases and 6 bases, there was a span of 13 bases. This CDR3 spans 15 amino acids. CDR3 residues: CASSLVRGGGNEQFF. Here the CDR3 DNA reads TGCGCCAGCAGCTTGGTCCGGGGAGGGGGCAATGAGCAGTTCTTC.

The chain employs TRBV10-3 and TRBJ1-6, with no clear D. The CDR3 extends over 16 amino acids. Germline CDR1 reads ENHRY; CDR2 reads SYGVKD. The V and J ends lost 3 bases and 10 bases respectively, with 19 bases between them. The CDR3 DNA follows: TGTGCCATCAGTGAAGGACGGGGTCGCGGTGGATCACCCCTCCACTTT. Translation gives CAISEGRGRGGSPLHF.